Presented here are 23 T cell receptor beta chains from one specimen sequenced in a study of blood T cells in healthy people across ages (dated by TCRdb to between 2015 and 2017). Library creation used 5' RACE. The run used an Illumina HiSeq 2500. The second PCR ran for about 7 to 11 cycles and used a J-beta primer mix along with a sample-barcoded 5' primer. The raw public reads went through TCRdb reprocessing: fastp at Q25, MiXCR clone calling, in-frame beta chains kept. Every CDR3 protein is listed once, alongside the most common genes and DNA of its rows. The sample table shows approximately 600,000 distinct CDR3 sequences, and roughly 53% are seen once. Roughly 34% of the sample lies in the top ten. The sample taken for sequencing was blood. The receptors stem from a man aged 60 to 69 in good health.

The genes are TRBV15 and TRBJ1-2; D is unclear. CDR1 and CDR2 from the germline V gene are LNHNV and YYDKDF (reference sequence). The V and J ends lost 4 bases and 4 bases respectively, with 16 bases between them. This CDR3 has 15 amino acids. This CDR3 reads CATSKEGHELYGYTF. For the CDR3, the DNA is TGTGCCACCAGCAAGGAGGGTCACGAGCTCTATGGCTACACCTTC.

This clonotype was detected a few times. The chain uses TRBV6-6 and TRBJ2-5; 8 bases are a match to TRBD1. Germline CDR1 MNHNY, CDR2 SVGAGI (reference sequence). The CDR3 length is 15 residues. Germline trimming cut 4 bases from V and 5 bases from J; bases unmatched to any gene: 9. The CDR3 nucleotides read TGTGCCAGCAGTTTGGACAGGGTTCTAGGGGAGACCCAGTACTTC. Translation gives CASSLDRVLGETQYF.

In this sample, this clonotype turned up a few times. This chain connects TRBV29-1 to TRBJ2-7, with D possibly matching TRBD1 (5 bases). This CDR3 contains 12 residues. Trimming shortened V by 4 bases and J by 6 bases, and 13 bases separated the two germline ends. Germline CDR1 reads SQVTM; CDR2 reads ANQGSEA. CDR3: CSVVAGMGEQYF. CDR3 bases: TGCAGCGTTGTGGCAGGGATGGGCGAGCAGTACTTC.

The chain is built from TRBV28 and TRBJ2-5, with 8 bases matching TRBD2. With 6 bases clipped from V and 11 bases from J, the junction kept 20 bases outside the gene matches. The CDR3 runs to 16 residues. CDR1 MDHEN and CDR2 SYDVKM come from the germline V gene. The CDR3 region has the DNA TGTGCCAGCAGCCCCCATGGAGCGGGGGCCAACAATGAGCAGTACTTC. Its protein is CASSPHGAGANNEQYF.

The V call is TRBV4-3, the J call TRBJ1-6; TRBD1 matches at 7 bases. The CDR3 totals 17 residues. Germline V lookup: CDR1 LGHNA, CDR2 YSLEER. Unmatched junction bases numbered 11, after V lost 0 bases and J lost 9 bases. This chain's CDR3 is CASSQELSQGDRSPLHF. CDR3 nucleotide sequence: TGCGCCAGCAGCCAAGAGCTAAGCCAGGGGGATCGTTCACCCCTCCACTTT.

This clonotype was detected only a few times. The V and J genes are TRBV6-1 and TRBJ1-2; no clear D. Germline V gives CDR1 MNHNS, CDR2 SASEGT. The ends were cut back, 3 bases at V and 11 bases at J, with 7 bases in the middle. CDR3 length: 10 residues. CDR3 amino acids: CASSEKTYTF. For the CDR3, the DNA is TGTGCCAGCAGTGAGAAGACGTACACCTTC.

The rearrangement joins TRBV3-1 to TRBJ2-1; possibly TRBD1 for D (6 bases). The V end lost 0 bases, the J end lost 7 bases, and 16 bases lay between the germline ends. Per the germline V gene, CDR1 is LGHDT and CDR2 is YNNKEL (reference sequence). The length of the CDR3 is 16 residues. The CDR3 protein is CASSQEDRRDRNEQFF. DNA of the CDR3: TGTGCCAGCAGCCAAGAGGACAGAAGAGACAGGAATGAGCAGTTCTTC.

This clonotype was counted only a few times. The chain has TRBV5-1 and TRBJ2-3; the match to TRBD2 covers 10 bases. Germline V gene sequence: CDR1 SGHRS, CDR2 YFSETQ. The V and J ends lost 1 base and 3 bases, in that order; junction bases with no gene match: 8. The CDR3 totals 17 residues. The CDR3: CASSLRSSGGLTDTQYF. The CDR3, as DNA: TGCGCCAGCAGCTTGAGGTCTAGCGGGGGATTGACAGATACGCAGTATTTT.

This sequence joins TRBV2 and TRBJ2-5, with a possible D match to TRBD2 (6 bases). This CDR3 is 12 amino acids long. The germline V and J ends were trimmed by 6 bases and 3 bases, with 8 bases remaining between them. Germline CDR1 is SNHLY and CDR2 is FYNNEI. CDR3 nucleotide sequence: TGTGCCAGCAGCGCTAGCGAAGAGACCCAGTACTTC. Protein: CASSASEETQYF.

The chain is built from TRBV6-5 and TRBJ2-2; TRBD1 aligns across 12 bases. Germline-derived CDR1 and CDR2 are MNHEY and SVGAGI. Trimming at V came to 6 bases and at J to 5 bases, leaving 7 bases not matched to a gene. CDR3 length: 16 residues. The DNA for the CDR3 is TGTGCCAGCAGACGTGGGACAGGGGGCAGTACCGGGGAGCTGTTTTTT. As protein: CASRRGTGGSTGELFF.

This clonotype is a singleton in its sample. The CDR3 nucleotides read TGTGCCAGCAGCCTCGGGGGGCGGCCGGAACAAGAGACCCAGTACTTC. Amino acids: CASSLGGRPEQETQYF. The chain is built from TRBV11-2 and TRBJ2-5; TRBD2 is a possible D gene (7 bases). The germline CDR1 and CDR2 sequences are SGHAT and FQNNGV. Trimming removed 5 bases from V and 2 bases from J, with 18 bases in between. This CDR3 is built from 16 residues.

The V call is TRBV28, the J call TRBJ1-5, with D unclear. Per the germline V gene, CDR1 is MDHEN and CDR2 is SYDVKM. The CDR3 loop spans 12 amino acids. V was clipped by 5 bases and J by 5 bases, with 7 bases between them. In nucleotides, the CDR3 is TGTGCCAGCAGTACTACCGATCAGCCCCAGCATTTT. Residues: CASSTTDQPQHF.

This rearrangement joins TRBV29-1 to TRBJ2-5, with a tentative D call TRBD2 (7 bases). Trimming stripped 7 bases from V and 1 base from J, with 13 bases between. The CDR3 runs 13 residues. Germline-derived CDR1 and CDR2 are SQVTM and ANQGSEA. The CDR3 DNA follows: TGCAGCGGGATGGGAGGGGGCCAAGAGACCCAGTACTTC. Protein product: CSGMGGGQETQYF.

V gene TRBV6-2 or TRBV6-3 combines with J gene TRBJ1-5, with 9 bases that match TRBD1. This CDR3 has 16 residues. J gave up 6 bases and V 7 bases, and 13 bases lay outside the gene matches. Germline values: CDR1 MNHEY, CDR2 SVGEGT. The DNA for the CDR3 is TGTGCCAGCATGGAGAAACAGGGGGCTTTGGGTCAGCCCCAGCATTTT. Amino acids: CASMEKQGALGQPQHF.

The chain recombines TRBV29-1 with TRBJ2-7; D not certain. The CDR3 length is 12 residues. V gave up 1 base and J gave up 2 bases, with 6 bases separating them. Germline-derived CDR1 and CDR2 are SQVTM and ANQGSEA. This CDR3 reads CSVEGQTYEQYF. CDR3 nucleotide sequence: TGCAGCGTTGAAGGTCAGACCTACGAGCAGTACTTC.

This clonotype was seen a handful of times. V usage is TRBV20-1 and J usage is TRBJ2-7, with 8 positions matching TRBD1. Germline CDR1 DFQATT, CDR2 SNEGSKA (reference sequence). This CDR3 contains 13 residues. V lost 7 bases to trimming and J lost 0 bases; unmatched junction nucleotides: 5. The chain's CDR3 is CSVTGGSSYEQYF. The CDR3 nucleotides are TGCAGTGTTACAGGGGGGAGCTCCTACGAGCAGTACTTC.

This sequence joins TRBV5-1 and TRBJ1-6, with D perhaps TRBD1 (5 bases). Trimming removed 1 base from V and 10 bases from J, with 15 bases in between. Looked up from germline, CDR1 is SGHRS and CDR2 is YFSETQ. The CDR3 sequence is 15 residues long. The CDR3: CASSLSGGRESPLHF. CDR3 DNA: TGCGCCAGCAGCTTGTCTGGGGGTAGAGAATCACCCCTCCACTTT.

This chain links TRBV5-6 with TRBJ2-3, with TRBD2 identical over 10 bases. The junction had 12 bases not matched to a gene; V was cut back by 4 bases and J by 1 base. This CDR3 is built from 18 residues. Germline CDR1 reads SGHDT; CDR2 reads YYEEEE. CDR3 loop: CASSLAASGGSGTDTQYF. The CDR3 DNA reads TGTGCCAGCAGCCTGGCGGCTAGCGGGGGTTCTGGCACAGATACGCAGTATTTT.

The chain employs TRBV9 and TRBJ2-1; 12 nucleotides line up with TRBD2. J lost 6 bases, V lost 0 bases, and 4 bases had no gene match. CDR1 and CDR2 from the germline V gene are SGDLS and YYNGEE. The CDR3 runs 16 residues. CDR3 sequence (DNA): TGTGCCAGCAGCGTAGGTCTAGCGGGGGGGGTCAATGAGCAGTTCTTC. Its protein product is CASSVGLAGGVNEQFF.

The chain links TRBV6-5 to TRBJ2-7; D unresolved. V was pared by 0 bases and J by 4 bases, with 13 bases between. The CDR3 extends over 15 amino acids. The germline V gene has CDR1 MNHEY and CDR2 SVGAGI. Here the CDR3 reads CASSYSYSRHYEQYF. CDR3 nucleotide sequence: TGTGCCAGCAGTTACTCCTACTCCCGACATTACGAGCAGTACTTC.

This clonotype has more than one count but fewer than ten. This chain connects TRBV3-1 to TRBJ1-1; D ambiguous. This CDR3 is 17 amino acids long. Germline V gene sequence: CDR1 LGHDT, CDR2 YNNKEL (reference sequence). The V gene lost 1 base and the J gene lost 1 base, with 16 bases spanning the gap. CDR3 sequence: CASSQGGSGLKNTEAFF. In nucleotides, the CDR3 is TGTGCCAGCAGCCAAGGGGGTTCGGGTCTGAAGAACACTGAAGCTTTCTTT.

This clonotype was picked up many times. V gene TRBV18 combines with J gene TRBJ2-4, with 7 bases aligning to TRBD1. The CDR3 contains 14 residues. The J segment lost 2 bases and the V segment lost 6 bases, leaving 4 bases of the junction unmatched. Per germline, CDR1 KGHSH and CDR2 LQKENI. CDR3 DNA: TGTGCCAGCTCGCAGGGGGTTCCCAAAAACATTCAGTACTTC. Translating it yields CASSQGVPKNIQYF.

This clonotype occurred a few times. The rearrangement uses TRBV6-5 and TRBJ1-2; no clear D gene. V shed 5 bases and J shed 2 bases, with 12 bases lying between them. This CDR3 has 14 amino acids. Looked up from germline, CDR1 is MNHEY and CDR2 is SVGAGI. In DNA, the CDR3 is TGTGCCAGCAGTCAACCGGGAGGGAACTATGGCTACACCTTC. This translates into CASSQPGGNYGYTF.